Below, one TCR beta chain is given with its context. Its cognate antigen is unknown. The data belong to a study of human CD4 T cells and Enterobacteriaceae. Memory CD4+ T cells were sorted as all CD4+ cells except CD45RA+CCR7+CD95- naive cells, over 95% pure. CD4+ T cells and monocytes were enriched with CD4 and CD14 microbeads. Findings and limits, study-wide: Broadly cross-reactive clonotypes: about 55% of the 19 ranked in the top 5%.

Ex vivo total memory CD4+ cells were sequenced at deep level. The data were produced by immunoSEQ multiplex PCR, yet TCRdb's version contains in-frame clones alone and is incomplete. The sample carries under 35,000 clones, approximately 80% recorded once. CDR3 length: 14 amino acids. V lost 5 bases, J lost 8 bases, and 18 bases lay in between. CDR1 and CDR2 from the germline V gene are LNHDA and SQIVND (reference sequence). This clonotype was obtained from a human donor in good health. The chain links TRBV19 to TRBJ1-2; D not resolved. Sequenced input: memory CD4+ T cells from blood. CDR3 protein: CASSPRAAERGYTF. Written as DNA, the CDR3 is TGTGCCAGTAGTCCCCGAGCAGCGGAAAGAGGCTACACCTTC.